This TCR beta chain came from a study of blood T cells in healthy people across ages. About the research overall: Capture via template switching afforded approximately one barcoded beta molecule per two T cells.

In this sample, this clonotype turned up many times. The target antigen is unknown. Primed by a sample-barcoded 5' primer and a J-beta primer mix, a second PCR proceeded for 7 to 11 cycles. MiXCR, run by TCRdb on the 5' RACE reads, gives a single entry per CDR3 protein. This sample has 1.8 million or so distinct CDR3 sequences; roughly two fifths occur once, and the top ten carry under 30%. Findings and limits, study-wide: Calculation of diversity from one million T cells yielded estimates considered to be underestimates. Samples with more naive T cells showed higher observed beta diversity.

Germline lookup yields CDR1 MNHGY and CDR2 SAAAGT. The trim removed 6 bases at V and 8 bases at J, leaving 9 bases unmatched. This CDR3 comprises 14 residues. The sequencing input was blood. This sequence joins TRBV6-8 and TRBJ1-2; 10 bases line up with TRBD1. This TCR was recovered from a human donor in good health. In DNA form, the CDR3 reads TGTGCCAGCAGGCCTTGGACAGGGGGAAGAGGCTACACCTTC. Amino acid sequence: CASRPWTGGRGYTF.